The 20 T cell receptor beta chains below come from one sample, sequenced in a study of shared clonotypes between healthy human individuals. Sequencing was performed with immunoSEQ multiplex PCR; in TCRdb, only in-frame clones are kept and a portion is missing. The table includes about 490,000 clones, over 65% detected once. Sequencing used PBMCs. These receptors all stem from a woman aged 40 to 50 in good health. Some clones in this sample may be carry-over from other donors' samples.

The V gene is TRBV4-1, the J gene TRBJ2-7; 9 bases map to TRBD2. The junction had 11 bases not matched to a gene; V was cut back by 1 base and J by 1 base. Germline values: CDR1 MGHRA, CDR2 YSYEKL. This CDR3 has 18 amino acids. The CDR3 coding sequence is TGCGCCAGCAGCCAAGTTCTAGCGGGAAGGAGAAGATCCTACGAGCAGTACTTC. Residues: CASSQVLAGRRRSYEQYF.

A single count supports this clone. The rearrangement joins TRBV28 to TRBJ2-5; possibly TRBD2 for D (7 bases). This CDR3 comprises 14 residues. V gave up 3 bases and J gave up 5 bases, with 13 bases separating them. Germline V gives CDR1 MDHEN, CDR2 SYDVKM. Here the CDR3 DNA reads TGTGCCAGCAGTTTGAGGGGGGGGGCGGAGACCCAGTACTTC. Translation: CASSLRGGAETQYF.

CDR3 residues: CASSRTSGIHEQYF. The DNA of the CDR3 is TGTGCCAGCAGCCGGACTAGCGGGATCCACGAGCAGTACTTC. V usage is TRBV13 and J usage is TRBJ2-7, with 12 bases matching TRBD2. Germline loops: CDR1 PRHDT, CDR2 FYEKMQ (reference sequence). The CDR3 consists of 14 residues. Trimming took 5 bases from V and 5 from J; bases not matched to a gene: 4.

The V call is TRBV4-1, the J call TRBJ1-5, with 7 bases matching TRBD1. V was clipped by 1 base and J by 6 bases; unmatched bases: 3. The CDR3 spans 14 residues. In germline, CDR1 is MGHRA, CDR2 YSYEKL. The CDR3 here is CASSQGQGSQPQHF. The CDR3 bases are TGCGCCAGCAGCCAAGGACAGGGCAGTCAGCCCCAGCATTTT.

Only one count was recorded for this clone. This chain joins TRBV5-1 and TRBJ1-3, with 10 bases identical to TRBD1. The germline V gene encodes CDR1 SGHRS and CDR2 YFSETQ. The CDR3 is made up of 16 amino acids. V was pared by 4 bases and J by 2 bases, with 6 bases of the junction left unmatched. CDR3 DNA sequence: TGCGCCAGCAGCCCGGGACAGGGGAATACTGGAAACACCATATATTTT. The encoded protein is CASSPGQGNTGNTIYF.

This clone was counted a few times. The CDR3 nucleotides are TGTGCCAGCAGCCCCGACAGGGCTACGCAGTATTTT. Translating gives CASSPDRATQYF. The rearrangement links TRBV4-2 to TRBJ2-3; 7 bases align to TRBD1. The CDR3 has 12 residues. CDR1 and CDR2 from the germline V gene are LGHNA and YNFKEQ. V lost 4 bases to trimming and J lost 8 bases; unmatched junction nucleotides: 3.

The chain joins TRBV29-1 to TRBJ2-3; TRBD1 is a possible D gene (5 bases). Trimming removed 7 bases from V and 0 bases from J, with 14 bases in between. The CDR3 contains 14 residues. Germline V gene sequence: CDR1 SQVTM, CDR2 ANQGSEA. CDR3 sequence: CSAAQGPSTDTQYF. In nucleotides, the CDR3 is TGCAGCGCTGCCCAGGGTCCTAGCACAGATACGCAGTATTTT.

The chain links TRBV7-9 to TRBJ2-1; D call uncertain. CDR1 and CDR2 (germline): SEHNR, FQNEAQ (reference sequence). CDR3 length equals 13 residues. The germline V and J ends were trimmed by 5 bases and 4 bases, with 9 bases remaining between them. CDR3 in amino acids: CASSPGRYNEQFF. CDR3 DNA sequence: TGTGCCAGCAGCCCAGGACGGTACAATGAGCAGTTCTTC.

The J gene is TRBJ2-7, the V gene TRBV7-2; 9 nucleotides line up with TRBD2. V shed 1 base and J 4 bases; nucleotides not matched to a gene: 8. The CDR3 extends over 16 amino acids. Per the germline V gene, CDR1 is SGHTA and CDR2 is FQGNSA. This chain's CDR3 is CASSLGGGRARYEQYF. The CDR3 DNA reads TGTGCCAGCAGCTTAGGAGGCGGGAGGGCCCGGTACGAGCAGTACTTC.

This clone was seen a few times. The chain recombines TRBV28 with TRBJ1-4, with TRBD1 matching over 8 bases. The CDR3 sequence is 14 residues long. V dropped 4 bases and J dropped 2; count of bases not matched to a gene: 0. Germline CDR1 reads MDHEN; CDR2 reads SYDVKM. CDR3 DNA sequence: TGTGCCAGCAGTTCAGGGGGCACTAATGAAAAACTGTTTTTT. Its translation: CASSSGGTNEKLFF.

Comment on this clone: A much larger clone sits a single nucleotide away, making a read error possible. The rearrangement joins TRBV25-1 to TRBJ1-1, with D possibly TRBD1 on 6 matching bases. This CDR3 region has 14 residues. Germline V gene data show CDR1 as MGHDK and CDR2 as SYGVNS. The V and J ends lost 2 bases and 6 bases respectively, with 13 bases between them. Written as DNA, the CDR3 is TGTGCCAGCAGTGAAAGGGGGTGGGGCTCTGAAGCTTTCTTT. Translation gives CASSERGWGSEAFF.

The chain carries TRBV29-1 and TRBJ2-5, with D possibly TRBD1 on 5 matching bases. Germline V gene data show CDR1 as SQVTM and CDR2 as ANQGSEA. Trimming cost V 0 bases and J 7 bases, with 15 bases left between them. The CDR3 sequence is 14 residues long. CDR3 bases: TGCAGCGTTGAAGATCGGTCAGGGAAAGGGACCCAGTACTTC. Translating gives CSVEDRSGKGTQYF.

The chain combines TRBV28 with TRBJ2-1; 7 positions agree with TRBD2. Trimming cost V 8 bases and J 7 bases; bases outside gene matches: 14. The CDR3 loop spans 15 amino acids. Germline lookup yields CDR1 MDHEN and CDR2 SYDVKM. For the CDR3, the DNA is TGTGCCAGCGGGCTTGAAGCGGGAAGGAGGAATGAGCAGTTCTTC. Encoded protein: CASGLEAGRRNEQFF.

The rearrangement links TRBV6-5 to TRBJ1-2, with D tentatively TRBD1 (5 bases). Germline-derived CDR1 and CDR2 are MNHEY and SVGAGI. The CDR3 is 14 amino acids. V was clipped by 1 base and J by 3 bases, with 9 bases between them. The CDR3 DNA is TGTGCCAGCAGTTACTTCAGGGCCCACTATGGCTACACCTTC. Its translation: CASSYFRAHYGYTF.

This clone came up a few times. The sample has other DNA sequences that encode this CDR3 too. This chain links TRBV28 with TRBJ1-1; D unresolved. Germline assignment: CDR1 MDHEN and CDR2 SYDVKM. CDR3 size: 12 residues. Trimming left V 3 bases short and J 5 bases short, with 7 bases between. The CDR3 loop is CASSFQRTEAFF. DNA of the CDR3: TGTGCCAGCAGTTTCCAGAGAACTGAAGCTTTCTTT.

The chain links TRBV11-2 to TRBJ2-5, with TRBD1 matching 8 bases. From germline, CDR1 is SGHAT and CDR2 FQNNGV. The CDR3 runs to 15 residues. V lost 5 bases to trimming and J lost 0 bases; unmatched junction nucleotides: 5. The CDR3 protein is CASSTGQANQETQYF. The CDR3 bases are TGTGCCAGCAGCACGGGACAGGCTAACCAAGAGACCCAGTACTTC.

The chain joins TRBV5-1 to TRBJ2-5, with D uncertain. Germline V lookup: CDR1 SGHRS, CDR2 YFSETQ. Trimming cost V 1 base and J 2 bases, with 6 bases left between them. The CDR3 consists of 13 residues. This CDR3 reads CASSLSQQETQYF. The DNA of the CDR3 is TGCGCCAGCAGCTTGAGCCAGCAAGAGACCCAGTACTTC.

The chain is built from TRBV4-2 and TRBJ2-5, with TRBD2 matching 16 bases. The CDR3 extends over 18 amino acids. The germline V gene encodes CDR1 LGHNA and CDR2 YNFKEQ. V was clipped by 4 bases and J by 2 bases; unmatched bases: 7. Written as DNA, the CDR3 is TGTGCCAGCAGCCTCGGGACTAGCGGGAGGGGGGGGCAAGAGACCCAGTACTTC. Protein sequence: CASSLGTSGRGGQETQYF.

The rearrangement links TRBV23-1 to TRBJ2-7; TRBD2 matches 10 bases. TRBV23-1 is reported as an ORF; its role is uncertain. V was clipped by 4 bases and J by 2 bases; unmatched bases: 8. The CDR3 extends over 16 amino acids. CDR3 protein: CASSPPGTSVTYEQYF. The CDR3 nucleotides read TGCGCCAGCAGTCCTCCCGGGACTAGCGTAACCTACGAGCAGTACTTC.

The gene calls are TRBV11-3 and TRBJ2-1; D gene uncertain. V was pared by 2 bases and J by 5 bases, with 7 bases between. CDR3 size: 13 residues. The germline V gene encodes CDR1 SGHNT and CDR2 YENEEA. The CDR3 DNA is TGTGCCAGCAGCTTATCGGTCAACAATGAGCAGTTCTTC. This codes for CASSLSVNNEQFF.